One TCR beta chain is described in this entry. The sample is drawn from a study of blood T cell repertoires in COVID-19. Turning to the study itself: Samples representing acute and convalescent COVID-19 were sourced from the United States, Italy and Spain.

Researchers sorted participants into cohorts using their self-reported clinical history. Two negative PCRs, clearance, or symptom resolution characterized the recovered Cohort 3 donors. Germline CDR1 and CDR2: LNHDA and SQIVND (reference sequence). The CDR3 contains 15 residues. As processed by the authors: Estimation of nucleated cell counts relied on the amplification of reference gene primers. Sequenced by immunoSEQ multiplex PCR; TCRdb stores in-frame clones only, minus some. The DNA was the basis for D and trimming; V, J and clone size are from that table. The data show around 110,000 clones, roughly 84% seen once.

This sequence originates from a woman in her twenties or thirties who had recovered from COVID-19. The chain carries TRBV19 and TRBJ1-2; the match to TRBD1 covers 11 bases. Sequencing was carried out using PBMCs or T cells enriched from blood (not recorded which). In DNA form, the CDR3 reads TGTGCGTCATGGGACAGGGGGAGTAGTGACTATGGCTACACCTTC. Protein product: CASWDRGSSDYGYTF.